Many counts were recorded for the clone carrying this T cell receptor (beta chain). What it binds is unknown. The data belong to a study of Graves' ophthalmopathy and Graves' hyperthyroidism. Study summary: Samples of peripheral blood were obtained at initial diagnosis, prior to treatment of any kind.

Study findings and constraints: Among thyroid clonotypes expanded above 0.001 frequency, most also appeared in blood.

The TCR beta CDR3 regions underwent amplification from RNA transcripts. An initial RT-PCR round employing HTBI primers preceded a second-round multiplex PCR. One entry per CDR3 protein, called by TCRdb with MiXCR from the multiplex PCR reads. Among approximately 330,000 distinct CDR3 sequences listed, roughly 16% were seen once. In germline, CDR1 is LNHNV, CDR2 YYDKDF (reference sequence). V shed 3 bases and J shed 0 bases, with 6 bases lying between them. The CDR3 is 14 residues long. This receptor was identified in an adult man with Graves' ophthalmopathy. Sequencing was performed on peripheral blood. The chain links TRBV15 to TRBJ1-3; tentatively, D is TRBD1 (6 bases). The CDR3: CATSRDSSGNTIYF. In nucleotides, the CDR3 is TGTGCCACCAGCAGGGACAGCTCTGGAAACACCATATATTTT.